The TCR beta chain under discussion was sequenced for a study of shared clonotypes between healthy human individuals. As for the study in general: Ranging from 18 to 49 in age, donors were two women and three men.

CDR1 and CDR2 (germline): PRHDT, FYEKMQ (reference sequence). J lost 6 bases, V lost 5 bases, and 15 bases had no gene match. This CDR3 region has 18 residues. Study findings and constraints: Among donors, sharing of clonotypes was expected to be affected by sequencing depth. Sampling used blood alone; tissue repertoires probably differ.

PCR replicates performed on unsorted PBMC used around 0.3 ug DNA, some 30,000 T cell genomes. Clones were sequenced by immunoSEQ multiplex PCR, and TCRdb holds only the in-frame ones, with some missing. Of about 480,000 clones listed, more than 65% are singletons. For this clone: The target antigen is unknown.

The sequencing input was PBMCs. The receptor comes from a woman between 35 and 50 years old in good health. Some clones in this sample may be carry-over from other donors' samples. The chain is built from TRBV13 and TRBJ2-2, with 10 bases that match TRBD2. The CDR3 protein is CASSPGGLAVIAAGELFF. In nucleotides, the CDR3 is TGTGCCAGCAGCCCAGGTGGACTAGCGGTGATTGCGGCCGGGGAGCTGTTTTTT.